Sequencing of this T cell receptor (beta chain) was carried out in a study of T cell responses to AZD1222 COVID-19 vaccine (dated by TCRdb to the early 2020s). A note on the overall study: AZD1222 recipients with second doses at about 4 weeks or about 12 weeks were pooled, because spike-specific TCR depth and breadth did not differ between schedules. Enrollment into the trials was organized by age into subgroups of 18-55, 56-69 and 70-plus years, and those subgroups contained approximately 150, 30 and 60 TCR-sequenced participants, respectively. TCR sequencing covered some 250 trial participants: 200 to 220 given two doses of AZD1222 and 26 given two doses of MenACWY control vaccine.

Counted from cysteine to phenylalanine, this CDR3 has 18 amino acids. Of the read, only the CDR3 DNA is kept; its 54 bases are in frame from base 1. Looking up the germline V gene yields CDR1 SGHVS and CDR2 FQNEAQ. At the junction V is shortened by 4 bases and J by 5 bases; bases outside the gene matches: 9. Overall study outcomes, separate from this receptor: Conclusions about previously exposed vaccinees were limited because only six AZD1222 recipients were SARS-CoV-2 seropositive at baseline. Most participants were white British and females outnumbered males, and the authors suggested that clonal diversity may have been underestimated. The vaccine-associated CD4 TCRs covered the entire spike protein, and the dominant responses fell in regions 160-218 and 743-854. A significant rise in spike-specific TCR breadth and depth was observed after two AZD1222 doses relative to day 0 and relative to MenACWY recipients. Reportedly, almost half of the unique spike-specific TCRs recognized epitopes lying outside the regions that are mutated in the B.1.351 and B.1.1.7 variants. Because no day 14 peak-response samples were available, repertoires were characterized only after the peak T cell response. The 56-69-year group was small, and its depth increase did not reach significance, likely because of low power.

The CDR3 regions of human TCRbeta chains were subjected to immunosequencing. In the paper's pipeline: Repertoire TCRs were checked for matches against a reference library of SARS-CoV-2-specific TCRs that had been generated using the MIRA antigen-specificity platform. Breadth was defined as the fraction of unique TCRs that were SARS-CoV-2-associated, and depth was defined as the fraction of total T cells that were SARS-CoV-2-associated. Using the MIRA data, each spike-specific TCR was assigned both to the spike region to which the TCR was reactive and to a CD4 or CD8 class. Log10-transformed breadth and depth values were compared by one-way ANOVA with Sidak's multiple comparisons tests. The table comes from immuneACCESS by way of TCRdb, which keeps in-frame sequences with V and J called. Part of the clones is missing from these tables; in studies checked, under half for an unresolved V gene and the rest for unknown reasons. That table furnishes V, J and clone size, whereas the DNA furnished D and trimming. This sample lists nearly 110,000 clones; about 93% were detected once. The top ten constitute around 20% of the sample.

In the paper's terms, the time point label means: baseline before first vaccination. Samples from vaccinated people were obtained from the UK trials COV001 and COV002, which included a single-blind randomized controlled phase 2/3 trial of AZD1222 (ChAdOx1 nCoV-19) in healthy adults. Trial participant PBMC samples were collected at day 0 and day 28 after the second dose for TCRbeta chain sequencing. Of note for this clone: Its specific antigen is unknown. The input lacks base qualities; no much larger clone sits a single base away.

The sample consisted of peripheral blood, taken on day 0 of AZD1222 vaccination. This sequence uses TRBV7-8 and TRBJ2-2, and 14 junctional nucleotides match TRBD2. The sequence came from an adult in good health. The CDR3 protein is CASSSTRLAGGRTGELFF. The base sequence is TGTGCCAGCAGCTCGACGCGACTAGCGGGGGGGCGGACCGGGGAGCTGTTTTTT.